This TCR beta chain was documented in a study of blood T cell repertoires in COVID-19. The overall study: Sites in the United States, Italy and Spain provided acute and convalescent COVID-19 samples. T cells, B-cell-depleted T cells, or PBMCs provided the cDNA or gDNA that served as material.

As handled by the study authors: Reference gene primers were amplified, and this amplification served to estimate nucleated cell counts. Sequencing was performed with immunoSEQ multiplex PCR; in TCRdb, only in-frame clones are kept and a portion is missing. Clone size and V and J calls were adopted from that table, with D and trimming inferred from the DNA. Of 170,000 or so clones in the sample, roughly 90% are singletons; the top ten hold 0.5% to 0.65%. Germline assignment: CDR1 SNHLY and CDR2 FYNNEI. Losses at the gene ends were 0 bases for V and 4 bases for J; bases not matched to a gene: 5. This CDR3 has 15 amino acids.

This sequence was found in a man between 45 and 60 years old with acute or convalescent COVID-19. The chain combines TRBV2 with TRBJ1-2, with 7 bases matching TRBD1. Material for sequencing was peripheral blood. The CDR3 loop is CASSEAGGKGYGYTF. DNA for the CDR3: TGTGCCAGCAGTGAAGCAGGGGGCAAGGGCTATGGCTACACCTTC.